The 30 T cell receptor beta chains in this list originate from one sample, sequenced in a study of blood T cell repertoires in COVID-19. Sequencing used immunoSEQ multiplex PCR; TCRdb keeps in-frame clones, though not all of them. The table has under 200,000 clones, roughly 89% seen once. Input material: peripheral blood. Every receptor here comes from a woman aged 70-85 years with COVID-19, enrolled during active disease.

The genes are TRBV10-1 and TRBJ2-3; TRBD2 is a possible D gene (6 bases). V lost 4 bases and J 4 bases, leaving 15 bases between the germline ends. CDR3 length: 15 amino acids. CDR1 is WNHNN, CDR2 SYGVQD, per germline (reference sequence). CDR3 region: CASSAPGAPADTQYF. CDR3 coding DNA: TGCGCCAGCAGTGCACCGGGAGCACCAGCAGATACGCAGTATTTT.

V is TRBV27 and J is TRBJ1-1; tentative D call: TRBD1 (5 bases). Per the germline V gene, CDR1 is MNHEY and CDR2 is SMNVEV (reference sequence). This CDR3 contains 14 residues. The ends were cut back, 3 bases at V and 4 bases at J, with 12 bases in the middle. CDR3 residues: CASSFGGEGTEAFF. Written as DNA, the CDR3 is TGTGCCAGCAGTTTCGGGGGGGAGGGCACTGAAGCTTTCTTT.

The rearrangement uses TRBV7-8 and TRBJ1-5; a weak D match, TRBD1 (6 bases). Trimming took off 2 bases at V and 0 bases at J, with 17 bases between the two ends. The germline CDR1 and CDR2 sequences are SGHVS and FQNEAQ. This CDR3 contains 18 residues. DNA for the CDR3: TGTGCCAGCAGCTTATGGGGGAGGGGGGCGAGTAGCAATCAGCCCCAGCATTTT. It encodes CASSLWGRGASSNQPQHF. The full variable domain, rest sourced from reference TRBV7-8 and TRBJ1-5, is GAGVSQSPRYKVAKRGQDVALRCDPISGHVSLFWYQQALGQGPEFLTYFQNEAQLDKSGLPSDRFFAERPEGSVSTLKIQRTQQEDSAVYLCASSLWGRGASSNQPQHFGDGTRLSIL.

V usage is TRBV6-5 and J usage is TRBJ1-6; D unresolved. The V gene's germline CDR1 is MNHEY and CDR2 SVGAGI. This CDR3 comprises 13 residues. V was pared by 6 bases and J by 7 bases, with 10 bases between. CDR3 amino acids: CASSRRRNSPLHF. The CDR3 DNA is TGTGCCAGCAGCCGGAGGAGGAATTCACCCCTCCACTTT.

The chain employs TRBV4-2 and TRBJ2-1; a weak D match, TRBD1 (5 bases). V dropped 5 bases and J dropped 5 bases, with 22 bases sitting between them. Germline V gene lookup returns CDR1 LGHNA and CDR2 YNFKEQ. This CDR3 region has 17 residues. The CDR3 spells CASSSRETGISNNEQFF. In DNA form, the CDR3 reads TGTGCCAGCAGCAGCCGAGAAACAGGTATCTCGAACAATGAGCAGTTCTTC.

For the CDR3, the DNA is TGTGCCAGCAGATCTAGCGGGGGCTACGAGCAGTACTTC. Amino acid sequence: CASRSSGGYEQYF. The chain uses TRBV6-5 and TRBJ2-7; 10 positions agree with TRBD2. The CDR3 covers 13 residues. Germline V CDR1 and CDR2: MNHEY, SVGAGI. Germline trimming cut 6 bases from V and 3 bases from J; bases unmatched to any gene: 2.

This chain uses TRBV28 with TRBJ1-2, with D perhaps matching TRBD1 (5 bases). CDR1 and CDR2 (germline): MDHEN, SYDVKM. The CDR3 has 14 residues. V lost 7 bases to trimming and J lost 1 base, with 13 bases between them. CDR3 DNA sequence: TGTGCCAGCACGCCAGGGACTATTAACTATGGCTACACCTTC. It is translated as CASTPGTINYGYTF.

V gene TRBV18 combines with J gene TRBJ1-2; 7 nucleotides align to TRBD1. The V gene end was trimmed by 3 bases and the J gene end by 7 bases; junction bases not matched to a gene: 8. The CDR3 runs 14 residues. Germline values: CDR1 KGHSH, CDR2 LQKENI. CDR3 amino acids: CASSPLEGQAGYTF. CDR3 in DNA: TGTGCCAGCTCACCCCTCGAAGGACAGGCTGGCTACACCTTC.

A few counts support this clone. The J gene is TRBJ1-6, the V gene TRBV2; D not certain. The V and J ends lost 7 bases and 9 bases respectively, with 22 bases between them. The germline V gene encodes CDR1 SNHLY and CDR2 FYNNEI. The CDR3 is 16 residues long. The CDR3 loop is CASKSHGSKGGSPLHF. CDR3 coding DNA: TGTGCCAGCAAAAGCCATGGGAGCAAGGGAGGTTCACCCCTCCACTTT.

Written as DNA, the CDR3 is TGTGCCAGCAGGCTACAGGGGGCTCATCAGCCCCAGCATTTT. Translating gives CASRLQGAHQPQHF. The chain uses TRBV28 and TRBJ1-5; the match to TRBD1 covers 9 bases. The germline gives CDR1 MDHEN, CDR2 SYDVKM. V shed 6 bases and J 5 bases; nucleotides not matched to a gene: 5. The CDR3 is made up of 14 amino acids.

CDR3 in DNA: TGTGCCAGTAGTATCTCTAGCGGTCTACAAGAGACCCAGTACTTC. Its translation is CASSISSGLQETQYF. This chain uses TRBV19 with TRBJ2-5, with 7 bases that match TRBD2. The CDR3 has 15 amino acids. Trimming cost V 3 bases and J 2 bases; bases outside gene matches: 6. Per the germline V gene, CDR1 is LNHDA and CDR2 is SQIVND (reference sequence). The full variable domain, completed using reference TRBV19 and TRBJ2-5, is DGGITQSPKYLFRKEGQNVTLSCEQNLNHDAMYWYRQDPGQGLRLIYYSQIVNDFQKGDIAEGYSVSREKKESFPLTVTSAQKNPTAFYLCASSISSGLQETQYFGPGTRLLVL.

This chain joins TRBV4-1 and TRBJ2-7; tentatively, D is TRBD1 (5 bases). The CDR3 has 14 amino acids. Germline values: CDR1 MGHRA, CDR2 YSYEKL. The V end was cut by 0 bases, the J end by 3 bases, with 9 bases between. The CDR3 DNA reads TGCGCCAGCAGCCAAGATCAAAGGGGCTACGAGCAGTACTTC. Translated, it gives CASSQDQRGYEQYF.

This chain uses TRBV27 with TRBJ2-1; 9 bases line up with TRBD1. CDR3 length: 14 amino acids. Germline V lookup: CDR1 MNHEY, CDR2 SMNVEV (reference sequence). The junction had 1 base not matched to a gene; V was cut back by 3 bases and J by 4 bases. CDR3 residues: CASSFGTGYNEQFF. CDR3 in DNA: TGTGCCAGCAGTTTTGGGACAGGGTACAATGAGCAGTTCTTC.

The V gene is TRBV29-1, the J gene TRBJ1-1; D uncertain. The germline V gene has CDR1 SQVTM and CDR2 ANQGSEA. Deletions cut 1 base from V and 1 base from J, with 7 bases between. This CDR3 has 13 amino acids. CDR3 bases: TGCAGCGTTGAAGTTCAACAGAACACTGAAGCTTTCTTT. Protein product: CSVEVQQNTEAFF. The whole variable domain, remainder taken from reference TRBV29-1 and TRBJ1-1, is SAVISQKPSRDICQRGTSLTIQCQVDSQVTMMFWYRQQPGQSLTLIATANQGSEATYESGFVIDKFPISRPNLTFSTLTVSNMSPEDSSIYLCSVEVQQNTEAFFGQGTRLTVV.

J is TRBJ2-7 and V is TRBV5-1; D gene uncertain. Germline CDR1 is SGHRS and CDR2 is YFSETQ. CDR3 length: 14 amino acids. Trimming took off 4 bases at V and 3 bases at J, with 14 bases between the two ends. The CDR3 reads CASSNRVGFYEQYF. DNA for the CDR3: TGCGCCAGCAGCAACCGGGTCGGGTTCTACGAGCAGTACTTC.

CDR3 in DNA: TGTGCCAGCAGCTTGGAGGGGGCCATGGAGACCCAGTACTTC. Protein product: CASSLEGAMETQYF. The rearrangement links TRBV11-1 to TRBJ2-5, with a tentative D call TRBD1 (7 bases). This CDR3 is 14 amino acids long. V lost 3 bases and J 5 bases, leaving 13 bases between the germline ends. Germline CDR1 reads SGHAT; CDR2 reads FQDESV (reference sequence).

The DNA for the CDR3 is TGTGCCAGCAGCCAGGGGGTTTATAATTCACCCCTCCACTTT. This sequence encodes CASSQGVYNSPLHF. The chain has TRBV5-6 and TRBJ1-6, with 7 positions matching TRBD1. Germline values: CDR1 SGHDT, CDR2 YYEEEE. The J segment lost 4 bases and the V segment lost 4 bases, leaving 2 bases of the junction unmatched. This CDR3 is built from 14 residues.

The rearrangement uses TRBV3-1 (or the pseudogene TRBV3-2) and TRBJ1-2, with TRBD1 identical over 7 bases. The V gene's germline CDR1 is LGHDT and CDR2 YNNKEL (reference sequence). The CDR3 consists of 14 residues. The V segment lost 3 bases and the J segment 5 bases; nucleotides outside the gene matches: 6. As DNA, the CDR3 is TGTGCCAGCAGCCAGGAGCAGGGGGTGTATGGCTACACCTTC. Amino acid sequence: CASSQEQGVYGYTF.

The chain employs TRBV18 and TRBJ2-7; 7 bases map to TRBD1. The CDR3 is 14 amino acids. Germline V lookup: CDR1 KGHSH, CDR2 LQKENI. The V segment lost 3 bases and the J segment 3 bases; nucleotides outside the gene matches: 5. Here the CDR3 reads CASSPGTDGYEQYF. The DNA of the CDR3 is TGTGCCAGCTCACCGGGGACAGACGGCTACGAGCAGTACTTC.

The chain joins TRBV3-1 (or the pseudogene TRBV3-2) to TRBJ1-3; D is possibly TRBD1 (6 bases). Germline assignment: CDR1 LGHDT and CDR2 YNNKEL (reference sequence). This CDR3 contains 15 residues. V shed 3 bases and J shed 0 bases, with 9 bases lying between them. CDR3 loop: CASSQGHNSGNTIYF. CDR3 DNA sequence: TGTGCCAGCAGCCAGGGACATAACTCTGGAAACACCATATATTTT.

The rearrangement joins TRBV6-5 to TRBJ1-2, with 9 positions matching TRBD1. Trimming took 6 bases from V and 7 from J; bases not matched to a gene: 9. Germline values: CDR1 MNHEY, CDR2 SVGAGI. The CDR3 length is 14 residues. CDR3 bases: TGTGCCAGCAGCGACGGACAGGGGCTGGCTGGCTACACCTTC. This encodes CASSDGQGLAGYTF.

The J gene is TRBJ1-2, the V gene TRBV10-3, with unresolved D. Per the germline V gene, CDR1 is ENHRY and CDR2 is SYGVKD. The CDR3 has 13 residues. Trimming cost V 10 bases and J 4 bases, with 16 bases left between them. The CDR3 bases are TGTGCCACACAGACCCGGGAGGGCTATGGCTACACCTTC. Translated: CATQTREGYGYTF.

The DNA of the CDR3 is TGTGCCAGCAGTTTCCAGACAGGGGGAGGGCAGCCCCAGCATTTT. This gives the protein CASSFQTGGGQPQHF. This chain connects TRBV28 to TRBJ1-5, with 9 nucleotides matching TRBD1. Germline CDR1 MDHEN, CDR2 SYDVKM. This CDR3 contains 15 residues. The V and J ends lost 3 bases and 7 bases, in that order; junction bases with no gene match: 7.

The gene calls are TRBV7-9 and TRBJ1-4, with 10 bases lining up with TRBD1. The CDR3 has 15 amino acids. CDR1 and CDR2 from the germline V gene are SEHNR and FQNEAQ (reference sequence). Germline trimming cut 4 bases from V and 5 bases from J; bases unmatched to any gene: 4. CDR3 bases: TGTGCCAGCAGCTACGGACAGGGGGTGAATGAAAAACTGTTTTTT. Translation gives CASSYGQGVNEKLFF.

This clone occurred a few times. This chain connects TRBV5-6 to TRBJ2-7; TRBD1 matches at 11 bases. There are 15 residues in the CDR3. The junction had 9 bases not matched to a gene; V was cut back by 4 bases and J by 6 bases. Germline lookup yields CDR1 SGHDT and CDR2 YYEEEE. The CDR3 DNA sequence: TGTGCCAGCAGCCGGACGGGACAGGGGGAAGCCGAGCAGTACTTC. Translation: CASSRTGQGEAEQYF.

The gene calls are TRBV2 and TRBJ2-5; 8 nucleotides line up with TRBD2. V trimming: 7 bases; J trimming: 1 base; junction bases outside the gene matches: 23. Germline values: CDR1 SNHLY, CDR2 FYNNEI. This CDR3 has 20 residues. Here the CDR3 DNA reads TGTGCCAGCACCCTCAAAGAAGGTTCGTGGGCGGGGGGCCTCCAAGAGACCCAGTACTTC. This codes for CASTLKEGSWAGGLQETQYF.

V gene TRBV5-1 combines with J gene TRBJ1-5, with D hard to call. Germline V CDR1 and CDR2: SGHRS, YFSETQ. With 4 bases removed from V and 3 bases from J, the gap between germline ends came to 8 bases. The CDR3 is made up of 13 amino acids. The CDR3 coding sequence is TGCGCCAGCAGCGCACAAATCAATCAGCCCCAGCATTTT. Its protein is CASSAQINQPQHF. Variable domain in full (rest from reference TRBV5-1 and TRBJ1-5): KAGVTQTPRYLIKTRGQQVTLSCSPISGHRSVSWYQQTPGQGLQFLFEYFSETQRNKGNFPGRFSGRQFSNSRSEMNVSTLELGDSALYLCASSAQINQPQHFGDGTRLSIL.

The chain uses TRBV24-1 and TRBJ1-5, with D hard to call. CDR3 length: 13 residues. CDR1 is KGHDR, CDR2 SFDVKD, per germline. V lost 6 bases to trimming and J lost 0 bases, with 5 bases between them. CDR3 bases: TGTGCCACCAGTTTAAATAGCAATCAGCCCCAGCATTTT. Protein sequence: CATSLNSNQPQHF.

The genes are TRBV6-6 and TRBJ1-1; D remains ambiguous. V was shortened by 4 bases and J by 4 bases, with 16 bases between the two germline ends. Germline loops: CDR1 MNHNY, CDR2 SVGAGI (reference sequence). The CDR3 sequence is 15 residues long. The chain's CDR3 is CASSLGGGGFTEAFF. The CDR3 bases are TGTGCCAGCAGTTTAGGAGGAGGCGGGTTCACTGAAGCTTTCTTT.

This clone has just a few counts. V gene TRBV27 combines with J gene TRBJ1-5, with D hard to call. Germline V lookup: CDR1 MNHEY, CDR2 SMNVEV (reference sequence). The CDR3 runs 15 residues. V lost 5 bases and J lost 7, with 18 bases in between. CDR3 nucleotide sequence: TGTGCCAGCAGTCCCCGGACGGATGGAGGGCAGCCCCAGCATTTT. Protein sequence: CASSPRTDGGQPQHF.